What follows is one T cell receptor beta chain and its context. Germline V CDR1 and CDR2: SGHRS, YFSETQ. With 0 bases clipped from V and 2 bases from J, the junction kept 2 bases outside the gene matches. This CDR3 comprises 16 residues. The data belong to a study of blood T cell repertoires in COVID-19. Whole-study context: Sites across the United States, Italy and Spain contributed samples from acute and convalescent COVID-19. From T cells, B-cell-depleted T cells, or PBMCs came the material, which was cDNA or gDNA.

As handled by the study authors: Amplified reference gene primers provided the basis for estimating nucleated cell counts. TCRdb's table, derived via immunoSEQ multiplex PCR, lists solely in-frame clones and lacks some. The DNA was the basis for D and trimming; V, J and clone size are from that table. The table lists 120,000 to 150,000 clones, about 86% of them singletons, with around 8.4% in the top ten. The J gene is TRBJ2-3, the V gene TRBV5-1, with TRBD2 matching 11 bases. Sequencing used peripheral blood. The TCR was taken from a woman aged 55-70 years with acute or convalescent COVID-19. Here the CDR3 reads CASSLGLAGPTDTQYF. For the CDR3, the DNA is TGCGCCAGCAGCTTGGGACTAGCGGGGCCCACAGATACGCAGTATTTT.